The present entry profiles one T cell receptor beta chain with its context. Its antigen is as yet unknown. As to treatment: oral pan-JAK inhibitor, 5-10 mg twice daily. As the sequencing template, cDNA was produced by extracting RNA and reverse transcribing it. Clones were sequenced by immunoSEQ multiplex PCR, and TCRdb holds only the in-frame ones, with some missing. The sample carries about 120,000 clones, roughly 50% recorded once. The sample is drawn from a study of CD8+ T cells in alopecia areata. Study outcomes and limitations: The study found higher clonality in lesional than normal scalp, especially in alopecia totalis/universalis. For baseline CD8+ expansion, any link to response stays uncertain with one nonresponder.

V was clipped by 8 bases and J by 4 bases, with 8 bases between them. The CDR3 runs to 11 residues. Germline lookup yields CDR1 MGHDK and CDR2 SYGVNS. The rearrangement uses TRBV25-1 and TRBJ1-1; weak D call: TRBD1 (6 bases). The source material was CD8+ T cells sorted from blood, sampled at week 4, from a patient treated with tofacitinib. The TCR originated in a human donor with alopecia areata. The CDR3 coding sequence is TGTGCCAGCGTCAGGGGCACTGAAGCTTTCTTT. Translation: CASVRGTEAFF.